This T cell receptor (beta chain) originates from a study of identical twins. Study-wide results and limits: For monozygotic twins, models underestimated out-of-frame TCR alpha sharing.

The V end was cut by 0 bases, the J end by 12 bases, with 11 bases between. The CDR3 loop spans 12 amino acids. Germline CDR1 is MNHEY and CDR2 is SVGAGI. This clonotype was counted at least ten times. The antigen is not known. Unique molecular identifiers were present on cDNA, and template switching added a universal primer site. TCRdb re-called the 5' RACE reads with MiXCR, one entry per CDR3 protein. Of around 280,000 distinct CDR3 sequences listed, roughly 8.6% are singletons. The same specimen was also included in a second study, on yellow fever vaccine responses in identical twins.

The specimen sequenced was memory (CD45RO+) T cells sorted from blood. V and J are TRBV6-5 and TRBJ1-1; D might be TRBD1 (6 bases). This TCR came from a woman between 18 and 30 years old in good health. CDR3 nucleotide sequence: TGTGCCAGCAGTTACTCGGAGGGGGTTTCTTTCTTT. Amino acids: CASSYSEGVSFF.